This T cell receptor beta chain stems from a study of blood T cell repertoires in COVID-19 (TCRdb year 2020). For the wider study: The collaborator samples originated in the United States, Italy and Spain and spanned the acute and convalescent phases of COVID-19. The prospective study material was composed of cDNA or gDNA derived from T cells, B-cell-depleted T cells, or PBMCs. Deeply sampled blood TCRbeta repertoires from subjects exposed to, actively infected with, or recovered from COVID-19 were included in the dataset. A freely available public database, intended as a resource for researchers studying the immune response to SARS-CoV-2, is where the repertoires were released. Samples came from the ongoing ImmuneRACE study (first 160 participants) plus 1,254 subjects from 6 global collaborators. The sample metadata nearly always contained a de-identified subject ID, COVID-19 status, age in years and sex. Where HLA class I and class II types were available, the types were taken from metadata supplied by the sample provider, not from assay-based typing. Overall results and qualifications from the work: The quantity of clinical and demographic metadata differed by source and by participant and was supplied without curation.

One collaborating source in Seattle enrolled patients during active infection and followed them longitudinally through the course of disease. Whole blood was collected in K2EDTA tubes by collaborating institutions according to the institutions' own protocols. For TCRbeta analysis, collaborator samples were shipped as frozen whole blood, as isolated PBMCs, or as DNA extracted from either sample type. About this clone: Its cognate antigen has yet to be identified. Nothing much larger sits one base from this clone, and base qualities are not available.

TCRbeta CDR3 regions were amplified from genomic DNA by means of the immunoSEQ Assay, a bias-controlled multiplex PCR. Under the source paper's analysis protocol: The number of nucleated cells in each sample was estimated by amplification of reference gene primers within the assay. To quantify the absolute abundance of each unique TCRbeta CDR3 rearrangement, sequence reads were collapsed and filtered. Productive Simpson clonality was computed per sample as the square root of Simpson's diversity index over productive rearrangements. TCRdb took this table from immuneACCESS and kept in-frame rearrangements with V and J called. Such tables lack part of the clones; where checked against another copy, unresolved V genes explain under half of the gap, and the rest is unexplained. That table gives V, J and clone size, and the DNA gave D and trimming. In this sample the table shows around 210,000 clones, around 81% of which occur a single time. The ten top clones hold around 0.93% of the sample.

According to the germline V gene (reference sequence), CDR1 reads MNHEY and CDR2 reads SMNVEV. V is shortened by 4 bases, J by 2 bases, and the region joining them spans 16 bases. Spanning cysteine to phenylalanine, the CDR3 consists of 16 amino acids. The DNA shown is the 48-base CDR3, in frame from base 1. The sample consisted of peripheral blood. Recombination connected TRBV27 to TRBJ2-3; no D gene call is confident. This clonotype was sampled from a man aged 55-75 years with COVID-19, enrolled during active disease. The nucleotides are TGTGCCAGCAGTTCCTTCCTTGGTACTCACACAGATACGCAGTATTTT. It specifies CASSSFLGTHTDTQYF.